Below are 18 T cell receptor beta chains sequenced from a single sample in a study of cytomegalovirus exposure and HLA in healthy donors. Amplification used 60 Vbeta primers and 13 Jbeta primers. The assay was immunoSEQ multiplex PCR, and TCRdb's table has in-frame clones only and misses some. The sample lists some 100,000 clones, roughly two thirds occurring once. Sequenced input: PBMCs. All receptors come from a woman in her 50s in good health and CMV-seropositive.

The V call is TRBV6-5, the J call TRBJ2-7; 10 bases are shared with TRBD1. The germline V gene encodes CDR1 MNHEY and CDR2 SVGAGI. Trimming took 5 bases from V and 6 from J; bases not matched to a gene: 1. This CDR3 is built from 12 residues. CDR3 amino acids: CASSRTGGEQYF. The CDR3 region has the DNA TGTGCCAGCAGTCGGACAGGGGGCGAGCAGTACTTC.

V usage is TRBV28 and J usage is TRBJ2-1; 8 positions match TRBD2. CDR1 is MDHEN and CDR2 is SYDVKM in the germline V gene. With 10 bases clipped from V and 3 bases from J, the junction kept 5 bases outside the gene matches. CDR3 length equals 13 residues. The chain's CDR3 is CATRTSGYNEQFF. The DNA for the CDR3 is TGTGCCACTAGAACTAGCGGCTACAATGAGCAGTTCTTC.

The gene calls are TRBV7-2 and TRBJ2-5; 10 bases map to TRBD2. The DNA end favors TRBJ2-7, so the J call may be wrong. The CDR3 sequence is 15 residues long. Germline CDR1 SGHTA, CDR2 FQGNSA. The CDR3 DNA reads as TGTGCCAGCAGCTTAGCCGGGACTAGCGCCTACGAGCAGTACTTC. Its protein is CASSLAGTSAYEQYF.

This chain joins TRBV7-6 and TRBJ2-4; 7 bases fit TRBD2. CDR3 length: 15 residues. V trimming: 2 bases; J trimming: 12 bases; junction bases outside the gene matches: 13. Per germline, CDR1 SGHVS and CDR2 FNYEAQ. The CDR3 sequence: CASSLQGSGRGNQYF. CDR3 nucleotides: TGTGCCAGCAGCTTACAGGGTAGCGGGCGGGGGAATCAGTACTTC.

The rearrangement joins TRBV7-3 to TRBJ2-7, with 8 bases identical to TRBD2. The CDR3 contains 15 residues. Germline CDR1 and CDR2: SGHTA and FQGTGA. The junction had 10 bases not matched to a gene; V was cut back by 2 bases and J by 7 bases. CDR3 protein: CASSLRLAGGSEQYF. CDR3 sequence (DNA): TGTGCCAGCAGCTTACGGCTAGCGGGTGGGTCGGAGCAGTACTTC.

J is TRBJ2-2 and V is TRBV6-5; the D gene is possibly TRBD2 (6 bases). Germline loops: CDR1 MNHEY, CDR2 SVGAGI. The CDR3 has 15 amino acids. V lost 3 bases and J 6 bases, leaving 14 bases between the germline ends. For the CDR3, the DNA is TGTGCCAGCAGTTATGGCGCCACGGGGGCCGGGGAGCTGTTTTTT. Protein: CASSYGATGAGELFF.

V and J are TRBV9 and TRBJ2-5, with 7 bases matching TRBD1. The germline V gene has CDR1 SGDLS and CDR2 YYNGEE. The CDR3 has 14 amino acids. J lost 5 bases, V lost 4 bases, and 8 bases had no gene match. DNA of the CDR3: TGTGCCAGCAGCACTCGACAGGGCCGGGAGACCCAGTACTTC. Translated, it gives CASSTRQGRETQYF.

This clone was picked up a small number of times. This chain joins TRBV2 and TRBJ1-2, with D uncertain. The germline V and J ends were trimmed by 11 bases and 3 bases, with 13 bases remaining between them. CDR3 length: 12 residues. Germline values: CDR1 SNHLY, CDR2 FYNNEI. In DNA, the CDR3 is TGTGCCGAGCTGAGGTGGGACTATGGCTACACCTTC. Translation gives CAELRWDYGYTF.

The rearrangement uses TRBV5-1 and TRBJ2-3, with 7 positions matching TRBD2. The CDR3 consists of 16 residues. Trimming cost V 0 bases and J 2 bases; bases outside gene matches: 6. Germline V CDR1 and CDR2: SGHRS, YFSETQ. The CDR3 DNA sequence: TGCGCCAGCAGCTTGGAGGGGACTACATCCACAGATACGCAGTATTTT. The encoded protein is CASSLEGTTSTDTQYF.

The DNA of the CDR3 is TGTGCCAGCAGCCACTCAGGGGGCGGTGGGGCCAACGTCCTGACTTTC. Amino acids: CASSHSGGGGANVLTF. This chain links TRBV11-2 with TRBJ2-6; TRBD1 aligns across 8 bases. CDR1 and CDR2 (germline): SGHAT, FQNNGV. J gave up 3 bases and V 5 bases, and 6 bases lay outside the gene matches. This CDR3 spans 16 amino acids.

This clone was seen a single time. The chain combines TRBV6-1 with TRBJ1-2; 8 nucleotides match TRBD1. CDR1 and CDR2 (germline): MNHNS, SASEGT. The CDR3 spans 13 residues. V lost 10 bases and J lost 3; bases outside the gene matches: 7. DNA of the CDR3: TGTGCCACTAATACGGACAGGGACTATGGCTACACCTTC. This gives the protein CATNTDRDYGYTF.

The CDR3 reads CASSVAGAGASVYEQFF. The CDR3 DNA is TGTGCCAGCAGCGTAGCTGGTGCGGGGGCGTCAGTATATGAGCAGTTCTTC. This rearrangement joins TRBV9 to TRBJ2-1; the D gene is possibly TRBD2 (7 bases). Germline CDR1 SGDLS, CDR2 YYNGEE. CDR3 length: 17 amino acids. V lost 0 bases and J 8 bases, leaving 21 bases between the germline ends.

The chain recombines TRBV29-1 with TRBJ2-7, with 12 bases identical to TRBD2. Germline CDR1 SQVTM, CDR2 ANQGSEA. This CDR3 comprises 15 residues. The junction had 5 bases not matched to a gene; V was cut back by 4 bases and J by 1 base. CDR3 amino acids: CSVAPGTSGSYEQYF. CDR3 in DNA: TGCAGCGTTGCCCCAGGGACTAGCGGGTCCTACGAGCAGTACTTC.

This rearrangement joins TRBV9 to TRBJ2-7, with a weak D call TRBD2 (6 bases). Between the trimmed V and J ends, which lost 0 bases and 4 bases, there was a span of 23 bases. Germline V CDR1 and CDR2: SGDLS, YYNGEE. The CDR3 sequence is 18 residues long. CDR3 loop: CASSVGVGGPKLRYEQYF. In DNA, the CDR3 is TGTGCCAGCAGCGTAGGGGTAGGAGGGCCGAAATTGCGGTACGAGCAGTACTTC.

The chain joins TRBV11-3 to TRBJ2-7, with 10 bases matching TRBD2. The CDR3 runs 16 residues. With V trimmed by 1 base and J by 6 bases, 9 bases remained unmatched. The germline V gene has CDR1 SGHNT and CDR2 YENEEA. CDR3 DNA: TGTGCCAGCAGCTTAGCCTTGGCTAGCGGGAGTACCGAGCAGTACTTC. Translated: CASSLALASGSTEQYF.

As for this clone: The junction departs from the called germline gene at one end, perhaps through a read error. Other DNA sequences in this specimen translate into the identical CDR3. This chain uses TRBV7-9 with TRBJ2-3, with D tentatively TRBD1 (6 bases). Germline V gives CDR1 SEHNR, CDR2 FQNEAQ (reference sequence). This CDR3 spans 15 amino acids. CDR3 DNA: TGTGCCAGCAGCTTACGGGACACCCGCACAGACACGCAGTATTTT. This translates into CASSLRDTRTDTQYF.

This chain links TRBV7-9 with TRBJ1-4, with D possibly matching TRBD1 (6 bases). Per the germline V gene, CDR1 is SEHNR and CDR2 is FQNEAQ (reference sequence). The CDR3 length is 14 residues. V gave up 3 bases and J gave up 1 base, with 6 bases separating them. The CDR3 DNA reads TGTGCCAGCAGCTTCAGGGGAACTAATGAAAAACTGTTTTTT. As protein: CASSFRGTNEKLFF.

The CDR3 here is CASSQTRMGLGVMDEQFF. The CDR3 DNA follows: TGCGCCAGCAGCCAAACCCGCATGGGACTAGGCGTCATGGATGAGCAGTTCTTC. The chain combines TRBV4-1 with TRBJ2-1, with 8 bases aligning to TRBD2. The germline V gene has CDR1 MGHRA and CDR2 YSYEKL. This CDR3 region has 18 residues. The junction had 17 bases not matched to a gene; V was cut back by 2 bases and J by 8 bases.